These T cell receptor beta chains were read from a single sample in a study of OX40 agonist ivuxolimab in advanced cancers. TCRdb's table, derived via immunoSEQ multiplex PCR, lists solely in-frame clones and lacks some. The data show 48,000 or so clones, about 87% seen once. The source was CD4+ or CD8+ T cells sorted from blood, collected in a trial of the OX40 agonist ivuxolimab. These receptors all come from an adult with an advanced solid tumor such as melanoma, head and neck, liver or kidney cancer. CDR3s include the opening cysteine and the closing phenylalanine or tryptophan. Fields, in order: clone size, V gene, J gene, D gene, CDR3 protein, CDR3 DNA. A D gene is named only where the DNA matches it firmly. The size entry is marked missing in some rows and otherwise reads once, few, many or a size class.

NA,TRBV2,TRBJ2-1,NA,CASSGQSSYNEQFF,TGTGCCAGCAGCGGACAGAGCTCCTACAATGAGCAGTTCTTC
NA,TRBV19,TRBJ1-4,NA,CASREYSVATNEKLFF,TGTGCCAGTAGGGAATACAGCGTTGCAACTAATGAAAAACTGTTTTTT
NA,TRBV19,TRBJ2-1,NA,CASSIFHDEQFF,TGTGCCAGTAGTATTTTCCATGATGAGCAGTTCTTC
NA,TRBV4-1,TRBJ2-7,TRBD1,CASSQLWTGGYEQYF,TGCGCCAGCAGCCAACTCTGGACAGGGGGCTACGAGCAGTACTTC
once,TRBV7-8,TRBJ2-1,TRBD2,CASSLRTSGRAHNEQFF,TGTGCCAGCAGCTTAAGGACTAGCGGGAGGGCCCACAATGAGCAGTTCTTC
NA,TRBV6-5,TRBJ1-2,TRBD1,CASSYLAVTGAGYTF,TGTGCCAGCAGTTACTTGGCTGTAACAGGGGCTGGCTACACCTTC
NA,TRBV11-2,TRBJ2-7,NA,CASKVAREHYEQYF,TGTGCCAGCAAAGTGGCGCGAGAACACTACGAGCAGTACTTC
once,TRBV18,TRBJ1-6,TRBD1,CASSPGGQGRYSPLHF,TGTGCCAGCTCACCAGGGGGACAGGGGCGCTATTCACCCCTCCACTTT
NA,TRBV29-1,TRBJ1-1,TRBD1,CSVGDRGRNTEAFF,TGCAGCGTTGGGGACAGGGGCCGGAACACTGAAGCTTTCTTT
NA,TRBV6-5,TRBJ1-6,TRBD1,CASSYGRGRVNSPLHF,TGTGCCAGCAGTTACGGTAGGGGGCGCGTCAATTCACCCCTCCACTTT
NA,TRBV7-6,TRBJ2-5,NA,CASSRGHQETQYF,TGTGCCAGCAGCCGTGGGCACCAAGAGACCCAGTACTTC
NA,TRBV27,TRBJ1-5,TRBD1,CASRHGTVGSPQHF,TGTGCCAGCAGACACGGGACAGTAGGTTCGCCCCAGCATTTT
NA,TRBV5-1,TRBJ2-5,NA,CASSLSLLPGGLETQYF,TGCGCCAGCAGTCTTTCGTTGTTACCCGGGGGCTTGGAGACCCAGTACTTC
NA,TRBV19,TRBJ1-5,NA,CASSIADGNQPQHF,TGTGCCAGTAGTATCGCCGACGGCAATCAGCCCCAGCATTTT
NA,TRBV28,TRBJ1-5,TRBD1,CASSLTGGNQPQHF,TGTGCCAGCAGCTTGACAGGGGGCAATCAGCCCCAGCATTTT
few,TRBV5-1,TRBJ2-1,TRBD2,CASSLGGGPYNEQFF,TGCGCCAGCAGCTTGGGCGGGGGTCCCTACAATGAGCAGTTCTTC
NA,TRBV2,TRBJ1-3,NA,CASKGLGNTIYF,TGTGCCAGCAAAGGGCTTGGAAACACCATATATTTT
NA,TRBV7-6,TRBJ2-1,NA,CASSLDAHTRNEQFF,TGTGCCAGCAGCTTAGACGCCCATACAAGGAATGAGCAGTTCTTC
NA,TRBV7-2,TRBJ1-1,TRBD1,CASSTGQGVKTEAFF,TGTGCCAGCAGCACCGGACAGGGGGTAAAAACTGAAGCTTTCTTT
NA,TRBV6-6,TRBJ1-4,NA,CASSYQGSNEKLFF,TGTGCCAGCAGTTACCAGGGGTCTAATGAAAAACTGTTTTTT
NA,TRBV5-1,TRBJ2-4,TRBD2,CASSLAGTSGANIQYF,TGCGCCAGCAGCTTGGCGGGGACTAGCGGGGCAAACATTCAGTACTTC